The clone carrying this T cell receptor beta chain was counted only a few times. The antigen remains unidentified. This sample is drawn from a study of CD8 T cells in ankylosing spondylitis. Trimming cost V 0 bases and J 1 base; bases outside gene matches: 2. The CDR3 loop spans 15 amino acids. CDR1 and CDR2 from the germline V gene are DFQATT and SNEGSKA (reference sequence). Making use of molecular barcodes, quantitative 5'-RACE generated TCR beta libraries. A single record per CDR3 protein comes from TCRdb applying MiXCR to the 5' RACE reads. The data hold about 200,000 distinct CDR3 sequences, with roughly 6.6% observed a single time. Study-level findings and limits: What seemed typical of ankylosing spondylitis blood was a TCR beta motif built from roughly eight highly homologous variants.

V is TRBV20-1 and J is TRBJ2-7; 11 nucleotides line up with TRBD1. The sequence came from a male donor with ankylosing spondylitis. Material: blood, either unsorted or a sorted T cell fraction (not recorded which). DNA of the CDR3: TGCAGTGCTAGAGATGGGGACAGGGGGTCCTACGAGCAGTACTTC. The encoded protein is CSARDGDRGSYEQYF.